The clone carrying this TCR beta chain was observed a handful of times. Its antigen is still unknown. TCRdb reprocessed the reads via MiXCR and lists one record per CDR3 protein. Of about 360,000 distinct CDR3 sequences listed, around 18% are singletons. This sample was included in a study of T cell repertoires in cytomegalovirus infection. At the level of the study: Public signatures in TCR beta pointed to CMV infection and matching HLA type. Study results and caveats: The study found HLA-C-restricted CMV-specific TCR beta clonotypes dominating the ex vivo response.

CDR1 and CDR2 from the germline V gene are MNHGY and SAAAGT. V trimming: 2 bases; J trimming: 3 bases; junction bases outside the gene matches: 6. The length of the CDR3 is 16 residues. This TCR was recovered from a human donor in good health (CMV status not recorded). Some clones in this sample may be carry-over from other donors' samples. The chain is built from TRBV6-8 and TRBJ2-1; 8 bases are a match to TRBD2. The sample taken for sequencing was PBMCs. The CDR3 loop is CASSYVGGANYNEQFF. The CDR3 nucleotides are TGTGCCAGCAGTTACGTCGGGGGGGCGAACTACAATGAGCAGTTCTTC.